This T cell receptor beta chain comes out of a study of blood T cell repertoires in COVID-19. Across the study: Samples representing acute and convalescent COVID-19 were sourced from the United States, Italy and Spain. T cells, B-cell-depleted T cells, or PBMCs provided the cDNA or gDNA that served as material.

How the authors handled the data: Reference gene primer amplification in the assay estimated nucleated cell counts. The assay was immunoSEQ multiplex PCR, and TCRdb's table has in-frame clones only and misses some. V, J and clone size are those of that table, while D and trimming were read from the DNA. Of 140,000 to 150,000 clones in the sample, 75% to 90% were seen once. Sequencing was carried out using peripheral blood. The receptor was derived from a woman aged 50 to 65 with acute or convalescent COVID-19.

In DNA form, the CDR3 reads TGTGCCAGCAGCTCCGGGACAGGGTCTACATGTGGGGCCAACGTCCTGACTTTC. Protein: CASSSGTGSTCGANVLTF. The chain carries TRBV7-4 and TRBJ2-6, with TRBD1 matching over 9 bases. From germline, CDR1 is SGHVT and CDR2 SQSDAQ. V lost 4 bases, J lost 3 bases, and 10 bases stayed unmatched. The CDR3 spans 18 residues.